The rows below give T cell receptor beta chains drawn from one sample of a study of CD8+CD57+ T cells in acquired aplastic anemia. One entry per CDR3 protein, called by TCRdb with MiXCR from the reads. Of about 190,000 distinct CDR3 sequences listed, 50% to 55% are singletons. Input material: sorted CD4+, CD8+, or CD8+CD57+ T cells (not recorded which) from PBMCs. The receptors shown here come from a human donor in good health, serving as a control. The CDR3 runs from the conserved cysteine through the conserved F or W. The order of the fields is V gene, clone size, D gene, J gene, CDR3 protein, CDR3 DNA. A D gene is named only where the DNA matches it firmly. For some rows the clone size is stated as once, few or many, or as a class when expanded; others skip it.

v_gene: TRBV19
abundance: many
d_gene: -
j_gene: TRBJ1-2
CDR3aa: CASRGGRPGYTF
CDR3nt: TGTGCCAGTAGAGGGGGAAGGCCTGGCTACACCTTC

v_gene: TRBV6-6
abundance: many
d_gene: -
j_gene: TRBJ1-2
CDR3aa: CASSPRDGYGYTF
CDR3nt: TGTGCCAGCAGTCCCCGGGACGGATATGGCTACACCTTC

v_gene: TRBV5-4
abundance: -
d_gene: TRBD2
j_gene: TRBJ2-7
CDR3aa: CASSLSSGGAVSEQYF
CDR3nt: TGCGCCAGCAGCTTGTCTAGCGGGGGGGCTGTTTCCGAGCAGTACTTC

v_gene: TRBV9
abundance: -
d_gene: -
j_gene: TRBJ2-1
CDR3aa: CASTPSVGSSYDEQFF
CDR3nt: TGTGCCAGCACACCTTCAGTGGGATCCTCGTACGATGAGCAGTTCTTC

v_gene: TRBV25-1
abundance: -
d_gene: -
j_gene: TRBJ1-1
CDR3aa: CASSDGGGPNEAFF
CDR3nt: TGTGCCAGCAGTGATGGGGGGGGCCCTAATGAAGCTTTCTTT

v_gene: TRBV29-1
abundance: -
d_gene: -
j_gene: TRBJ1-1
CDR3aa: CSAQGNTEAFF
CDR3nt: TGCAGCGCCCAGGGAAACACTGAAGCTTTCTTT

v_gene: TRBV9
abundance: -
d_gene: -
j_gene: TRBJ1-5
CDR3aa: CASSVSGESGNQPQHF
CDR3nt: TGTGCCAGCAGCGTAAGCGGGGAAAGTGGCAATCAGCCCCAGCATTTT

v_gene: TRBV6-1
abundance: many
d_gene: -
j_gene: TRBJ1-5
CDR3aa: CASSDNPGNQPQHF
CDR3nt: TGTGCCAGCAGTGATAATCCGGGGAATCAGCCCCAGCATTTT

v_gene: TRBV28
abundance: many
d_gene: -
j_gene: TRBJ1-6
CDR3aa: CASSILDPSYNSPLHF
CDR3nt: TGTGCCAGCAGTATCCTCGATCCCTCCTATAATTCACCCCTCCACTTT

v_gene: TRBV24-1
abundance: many
d_gene: TRBD1
j_gene: TRBJ1-5
CDR3aa: CATSDTGPGGVSQPQHF
CDR3nt: TGTGCCACCAGTGATACAGGGCCAGGGGGCGTTAGTCAGCCCCAGCATTTT

v_gene: TRBV20-1
abundance: -
d_gene: TRBD1
j_gene: TRBJ1-2
CDR3aa: CSARTDRGSGGYTF
CDR3nt: TGCAGTGCTCGTACGGACAGGGGGTCCGGGGGCTACACCTTC

v_gene: TRBV7-9
abundance: -
d_gene: TRBD2
j_gene: TRBJ2-5
CDR3aa: CASSMVAGGASETQYF
CDR3nt: TGTGCCAGCAGCATGGTAGCGGGGGGGGCTTCGGAGACCCAGTACTTC

v_gene: TRBV7-9
abundance: few
d_gene: -
j_gene: TRBJ2-5
CDR3aa: CASGPSETQYF
CDR3nt: TGTGCCAGCGGCCCATCCGAGACCCAGTACTTC

v_gene: TRBV10-3
abundance: few
d_gene: -
j_gene: TRBJ2-7
CDR3aa: CAISGEGTGTLYEQYF
CDR3nt: TGTGCCATCAGTGGGGAGGGTACAGGGACCCTCTACGAGCAGTACTTC

v_gene: TRBV19
abundance: -
d_gene: -
j_gene: TRBJ2-2
CDR3aa: CASSIPRYTGELFF
CDR3nt: TGTGCCAGTAGTATCCCCAGATACACCGGGGAGCTGTTTTTT

v_gene: TRBV7-2
abundance: -
d_gene: -
j_gene: TRBJ1-5
CDR3aa: CASSGQANQPQHF
CDR3nt: TGTGCCAGCAGCGGGCAGGCCAATCAGCCCCAGCATTTT

v_gene: TRBV19
abundance: -
d_gene: TRBD1
j_gene: TRBJ1-5
CDR3aa: CASSIKGTDNSPQHF
CDR3nt: TGTGCCAGTAGTATCAAGGGGACAGACAATTCACCCCAGCATTTT

v_gene: TRBV7-6
abundance: -
d_gene: -
j_gene: TRBJ1-1
CDR3aa: CASSQGGPLMNTEAFF
CDR3nt: TGTGCCAGCAGCCAAGGCGGCCCTCTAATGAACACTGAAGCTTTCTTT

v_gene: TRBV5-1
abundance: few
d_gene: -
j_gene: TRBJ2-7
CDR3aa: CASSLEAIYEQYF
CDR3nt: TGCGCCAGCAGTCTGGAGGCTATCTACGAGCAGTACTTC

v_gene: TRBV12-3/TRBV12-4
abundance: -
d_gene: -
j_gene: TRBJ1-4
CDR3aa: CASMGPRSEKLFF
CDR3nt: TGTGCCAGCATGGGCCCTAGGAGTGAAAAACTGTTTTTT

v_gene: TRBV7-2
abundance: many
d_gene: -
j_gene: TRBJ1-2
CDR3aa: CASSFGGSGYTF
CDR3nt: TGTGCCAGCAGCTTTGGGGGGAGTGGCTACACCTTC

v_gene: TRBV11-2
abundance: many
d_gene: -
j_gene: TRBJ2-2
CDR3aa: CASSSVDRSKGELFF
CDR3nt: TGTGCCAGCAGCTCAGTAGACAGGTCAAAGGGGGAGCTGTTTTTT

v_gene: TRBV7-8
abundance: -
d_gene: -
j_gene: TRBJ1-4
CDR3aa: CASSLLGTTNEKLFF
CDR3nt: TGTGCCAGCAGCTTATTGGGGACAACTAATGAAAAACTGTTTTTT

v_gene: TRBV20-1
abundance: -
d_gene: TRBD2
j_gene: TRBJ2-7
CDR3aa: CSAGDSGGGIDYEQYF
CDR3nt: TGCAGTGCTGGAGATAGCGGGGGAGGTATCGACTACGAGCAGTACTTC

v_gene: TRBV20-1
abundance: -
d_gene: -
j_gene: TRBJ2-7
CDR3aa: CSARVPGALEEQYF
CDR3nt: TGCAGTGCTAGAGTTCCAGGGGCCTTGGAAGAGCAGTACTTC

v_gene: TRBV12-3/TRBV12-4
abundance: few
d_gene: -
j_gene: TRBJ2-6
CDR3aa: CASRIRGKFLSSGANVLTF
CDR3nt: TGTGCCAGCAGGATTAGGGGAAAATTCCTCTCCTCTGGGGCCAACGTCCTGACTTTC

v_gene: TRBV4-2
abundance: many
d_gene: TRBD2
j_gene: TRBJ2-1
CDR3aa: CASSRDASGGPNEQFF
CDR3nt: TGTGCCAGCAGCCGAGATGCGAGCGGGGGTCCCAATGAGCAGTTCTTC

v_gene: TRBV11-2
abundance: -
d_gene: -
j_gene: TRBJ2-5
CDR3aa: CASSLVPGGETQYF
CDR3nt: TGTGCCAGCAGCTTAGTTCCCGGAGGAGAGACCCAGTACTTC

v_gene: TRBV30
abundance: few
d_gene: -
j_gene: TRBJ2-5
CDR3aa: CAWSKGSDLQETQYF
CDR3nt: TGTGCCTGGAGCAAGGGTTCGGACCTTCAAGAGACCCAGTACTTC

v_gene: TRBV27
abundance: -
d_gene: -
j_gene: TRBJ1-1
CDR3aa: CASILLREAFF
CDR3nt: TGTGCCAGCATCCTTCTCCGGGAAGCTTTCTTT

v_gene: TRBV2
abundance: -
d_gene: -
j_gene: TRBJ1-3
CDR3aa: CASSKQHSGNTIYF
CDR3nt: TGTGCCAGTAGCAAACAACATTCTGGAAACACCATATATTTT

v_gene: TRBV12-3/TRBV12-4
abundance: -
d_gene: TRBD1
j_gene: TRBJ1-5
CDR3aa: CASRVDRGLQPQHF
CDR3nt: TGTGCCAGCAGGGTAGACAGGGGGCTTCAGCCCCAGCATTTT

v_gene: TRBV6-5
abundance: -
d_gene: TRBD2
j_gene: TRBJ2-2
CDR3aa: CASSPLSGTANTGELFF
CDR3nt: TGTGCCAGCAGCCCCTTGAGCGGGACGGCGAACACCGGGGAGCTGTTTTTT

v_gene: TRBV7-2
abundance: -
d_gene: TRBD1
j_gene: TRBJ1-2
CDR3aa: CASRGQGAQGYTF
CDR3nt: TGTGCCAGCCGAGGACAGGGGGCGCAGGGCTACACCTTC

v_gene: TRBV28
abundance: many
d_gene: -
j_gene: TRBJ2-7
CDR3aa: CASSPDSYEQYF
CDR3nt: TGCGCCAGCAGCCCGGACAGCTACGAGCAGTACTTC

v_gene: TRBV19
abundance: many
d_gene: TRBD2
j_gene: TRBJ2-7
CDR3aa: CASRTVAGGPYEQYF
CDR3nt: TGTGCCAGTAGGACCGTAGCGGGGGGGCCGTACGAGCAGTACTTC

v_gene: TRBV24-1
abundance: -
d_gene: -
j_gene: TRBJ2-3
CDR3aa: CATSPRFTDTQYF
CDR3nt: TGTGCCACCAGTCCCAGATTCACAGATACGCAGTATTTT

v_gene: TRBV20-1
abundance: many
d_gene: -
j_gene: TRBJ2-7
CDR3aa: CSARPTASYEQYF
CDR3nt: TGCAGTGCTAGACCGACAGCATCCTACGAGCAGTACTTC

v_gene: TRBV10-3
abundance: -
d_gene: TRBD1
j_gene: TRBJ1-2
CDR3aa: CAISDSTGFGYTF
CDR3nt: TGTGCCATCAGTGACTCGACAGGGTTTGGCTACACCTTC

v_gene: TRBV20-1
abundance: -
d_gene: TRBD1
j_gene: TRBJ1-2
CDR3aa: CSARDYRGGTYGYTF
CDR3nt: TGCAGTGCTAGAGATTACAGGGGTGGTACCTATGGCTACACCTTC

v_gene: TRBV4-3
abundance: -
d_gene: -
j_gene: TRBJ2-3
CDR3aa: CASSQAGVGDTQYF
CDR3nt: TGCGCCAGCAGCCAAGCGGGGGTCGGAGATACGCAGTACTTT

v_gene: TRBV11-2
abundance: -
d_gene: TRBD2
j_gene: TRBJ2-3
CDR3aa: CASSLTLAGGRTDTQYF
CDR3nt: TGTGCCAGCAGCCTGACTCTAGCGGGGGGCCGCACAGATACGCAGTATTTT

v_gene: TRBV5-1
abundance: -
d_gene: -
j_gene: TRBJ1-6
CDR3aa: CASSSSSNSPLHF
CDR3nt: TGCGCCAGCAGCTCCTCTTCTAATTCACCCCTCCACTTT

v_gene: TRBV6-1
abundance: few
d_gene: -
j_gene: TRBJ2-7
CDR3aa: CASSGWQDRYEQYF
CDR3nt: TGTGCCAGCAGCGGGTGGCAGGATCGTTACGAGCAGTACTTC

v_gene: TRBV20-1
abundance: many
d_gene: -
j_gene: TRBJ2-7
CDR3aa: CSAREGDRIRGDEQYF
CDR3nt: TGCAGTGCTAGAGAGGGAGACAGGATCCGAGGGGACGAGCAGTACTTC

v_gene: TRBV2
abundance: -
d_gene: -
j_gene: TRBJ1-5
CDR3aa: CASMAGTSNQPQHF
CDR3nt: TGTGCCAGCATGGCAGGGACTAGCAATCAGCCCCAGCATTTT

v_gene: TRBV11-3
abundance: -
d_gene: TRBD1
j_gene: TRBJ2-7
CDR3aa: CASSQVTGTGGYEQYF
CDR3nt: TGCGCCAGCAGCCAAGTAACCGGGACAGGGGGATACGAGCAGTACTTC

v_gene: TRBV29-1
abundance: -
d_gene: -
j_gene: TRBJ2-5
CDR3aa: CSVSPVTSQETQYF
CDR3nt: TGCAGCGTTAGCCCCGTGACTAGCCAAGAGACCCAGTACTTC

v_gene: TRBV6-5
abundance: few
d_gene: -
j_gene: TRBJ2-7
CDR3aa: CASSYRAVSYEQYF
CDR3nt: TGTGCCAGCAGTTATCGGGCCGTCTCCTACGAGCAGTACTTC

v_gene: TRBV7-9
abundance: -
d_gene: -
j_gene: TRBJ1-2
CDR3aa: CASSQDPRTRGGYTF
CDR3nt: TGTGCCAGCAGCCAAGATCCGAGGACTCGGGGAGGCTACACCTTC

v_gene: TRBV6-5
abundance: many
d_gene: -
j_gene: TRBJ1-2
CDR3aa: CASSLNGNPLNYGYTF
CDR3nt: TGTGCCAGCAGCCTTAACGGGAACCCGCTGAACTATGGCTACACCTTC